Listed below are T cell receptor beta chains from one sample, sequenced in a study of T-cell reconstitution after alpha-beta-depleted transplantation in children. TCRdb fed the PCR reads into MiXCR, producing one record per CDR3 protein. This repertoire shows approximately 800,000 distinct CDR3 sequences, 15% to 20% found once; its top ten account for around 5%. This material consisted of PBMCs, mostly from graft donor cells, taken 360 days after TCRalphabeta/CD19-depleted stem cell transplant. These receptors originate from a male patient aged 5 to 17 who had a stem cell transplant for acute lymphoblastic leukemia, so the T cells may come from the graft donor. The CDR3 runs from the conserved cysteine through the conserved F or W. A D gene is named only where the DNA matches it firmly. A clone size is listed for some rows: how often the clone was seen (once, few, many), or a class if it is expanded.

v_call,j_call,clone_size,d_call,cdr3_length,cdr3_nt,cdr3_aa
TRBV27,TRBJ2-5,few,TRBD2,16,TGTGCCAGCAGTTTATACCCTAGCGGGCCCCAGGAGACCCAGTACTTC,CASSLYPSGPQETQYF
TRBV12-3/TRBV12-4,TRBJ1-1,.,TRBD1,14,TGTGCCAGCAGTTCCCAGGGGGCTTTTACTGAAGCTTTCTTT,CASSSQGAFTEAFF
TRBV7-9,TRBJ2-7,.,.,16,TGTGCCAGCAGCTTACGAGGGGCCCGAAGCTCCTACGAGCAGTACTTC,CASSLRGARSSYEQYF
TRBV5-1,TRBJ2-7,few,.,12,TGCGCCAGCAGCTTCGCCGGGCACGAGCAGTACTTC,CASSFAGHEQYF
TRBV5-1,TRBJ2-2,.,TRBD2,17,TGCGCCAGCAGCTTGGTGCCGGGACTAGCGGGTGCCGGGGAGCTGTTTTTT,CASSLVPGLAGAGELFF
TRBV29-1,TRBJ2-7,.,.,13,TGCAGCGTTTGGTCTCCCAGTCTAAAGGAGCAGTACTTC,CSVWSPSLKEQYF
TRBV29-1,TRBJ2-3,.,TRBD2,12,TGCACCATCCTCTCGGGGGGAGATACGCAGTATTTT,CTILSGGDTQYF
TRBV5-5,TRBJ1-2,.,.,12,TGTGCCAGCAGCTTACAGGGTAGTGGCTACACCTTC,CASSLQGSGYTF
TRBV30,TRBJ2-1,.,.,9,TGTGCCCGGCACAATGAGCAGTTCTTC,CARHNEQFF
TRBV10-3,TRBJ2-3,.,.,12,TGTGCCATCAGCCGCCGTGCAGATACGCAGTATTTT,CAISRRADTQYF
TRBV3-1,TRBJ2-1,.,.,16,TGTGCCAGCAGCCAATCTAGCGTTAGCTCCTACAATGAGCAGTTCTTC,CASSQSSVSSYNEQFF
TRBV4-2,TRBJ2-3,.,.,15,TGTGCCAGCAGCGCCGTCTCATCTAGCACAGATACGCAGTATTTT,CASSAVSSSTDTQYF
TRBV7-3,TRBJ2-7,few,.,15,TGTGCCAGCAGCTTAAAAGATGGACACACCTCCGAGCAGTACTTC,CASSLKDGHTSEQYF
TRBV9,TRBJ2-5,many,.,13,TGTGCCAGCAGCGTGGGCAGGTGGGAGACCCAGTACTTC,CASSVGRWETQYF
TRBV5-1,TRBJ1-1,.,.,15,TGCGCCAGCAGCGCGGGACACCAGCAGAACACTGAAGCTTTCTTT,CASSAGHQQNTEAFF
TRBV5-7,TRBJ1-1,many,.,11,TGTGCCAGCAGCCATAACACTGAAGCTTTCTTT,CASSHNTEAFF
TRBV24-1,TRBJ2-7,.,TRBD1,15,TGTGCCACCAGCAGTAGGACAGGGGTCGGTCGCGAGCAGTACTTC,CATSSRTGVGREQYF
TRBV2,TRBJ2-5,.,.,13,TGTGCCAGCAGGGGGGACGGCCAAGAGACCCAGTACTTC,CASRGDGQETQYF
TRBV11-2,TRBJ2-3,.,.,18,TGTGCCAGCAGCTTAAATCCTCGGGTCTACTCGGGCACAGATACGCAGTATTTT,CASSLNPRVYSGTDTQYF
TRBV5-1,TRBJ1-2,.,.,13,TGCGCCAGCAGCTACGGGTCGACCTATGGCTACACCTTC,CASSYGSTYGYTF
TRBV9,TRBJ2-1,few,TRBD2,16,TGTGCCAGCAGCGTAGGTATCGGGAGGGAGTACAATGAGCAGTTCTTC,CASSVGIGREYNEQFF
TRBV29-1,TRBJ2-1,few,.,13,TGCAGCGTTGGGGGGACCATATACAATGAGCAGTTCTTC,CSVGGTIYNEQFF
TRBV7-2,TRBJ1-4,.,.,15,TGTGCCAGCAGCTTACAACAGGGAACTAATGAAAAACTGTTTTTT,CASSLQQGTNEKLFF
TRBV12-3/TRBV12-4,TRBJ2-1,.,.,10,TGTGCCAGCAGGGGAATAGTGCAGTTCTTC,CASRGIVQFF
TRBV29-1,TRBJ1-2,.,.,10,TGCAGCGTTGAAGACCTGGGCTACACCTTC,CSVEDLGYTF
TRBV6-1,TRBJ2-1,.,.,15,TGTGCCAGCAGTAACGCTGGCGGATCCTTTGATGAGCAGTTCTTC,CASSNAGGSFDEQFF
TRBV7-3,TRBJ2-7,.,.,15,TGTGCCAGCAGCGCACTACCGGGACACCGCTACGAGCAGTACTTC,CASSALPGHRYEQYF
TRBV2,TRBJ1-6,many,.,13,TGTGCCAGCCTCAGACAGCTTAATTCACCCCTCCACTTT,CASLRQLNSPLHF
TRBV25-1,TRBJ2-1,few,.,16,TGTGCCAGCAGCAAGAACAGGGTCAGCTCCTACAATGAGCAGTTCTTC,CASSKNRVSSYNEQFF
TRBV2,TRBJ2-7,many,TRBD2,14,TGTGCCAGCAGTTCTAGCGGTAGTACCTACGAGCAGTACTTC,CASSSSGSTYEQYF
TRBV29-1,TRBJ1-6,few,TRBD1,14,TGCAGCGTTGGAACAGGGGCGGGGAATTCACCCCTCCACTTT,CSVGTGAGNSPLHF
TRBV19,TRBJ1-5,.,TRBD1,15,TGTGCCAGTACTAAGACAGGGAGTAGCAATCAGCCCCAGCATTTT,CASTKTGSSNQPQHF
TRBV29-1,TRBJ2-3,many,TRBD2,14,TGCAGCGTTGGGGGACTAGCGGGAACAGATACGCAGTATTTT,CSVGGLAGTDTQYF
TRBV4-1,TRBJ2-3,.,TRBD2,17,TGCGCCAGCAGCCAAGAGCCCAGCGGGAGGATCACAGATACGCAGTATTTT,CASSQEPSGRITDTQYF
TRBV4-2,TRBJ1-3,few,.,15,TGTGCCAGCAGCCAACAGTCAGGGGCTGGAAACACCATATATTTT,CASSQQSGAGNTIYF
TRBV10-3,TRBJ2-3,.,.,14,TGTGCCATCAGGGCAGGCCCTACCACAGATACGCAGTATTTT,CAIRAGPTTDTQYF
TRBV21-1,TRBJ2-1,.,.,15,TGTGCCAGCAGTCTTCTTAGCGGCGCCTACAATGAGCAGTTCTTC,CASSLLSGAYNEQFF
TRBV5-1,TRBJ2-3,many,.,13,TGCGCCAGCACCGGGGGCGGGAGTGATACGCAGTATTTT,CASTGGGSDTQYF
TRBV12-5,TRBJ2-7,.,TRBD1,14,TGTGCTAGTGGTAACGGACAGGGGAACTACGAGCAGTACTTC,CASGNGQGNYEQYF
TRBV7-3,TRBJ2-2,few,.,14,TGTGCCAGCAGCCCTCGGTGGAACACCGGGGAGCTGTTTTTT,CASSPRWNTGELFF
TRBV5-4,TRBJ2-5,.,.,14,TGTGCCAGCAGCTTGGAGGTGGGTCCAGAGACCCAGTACTTC,CASSLEVGPETQYF
TRBV29-1,TRBJ2-5,few,TRBD1,13,TGCAGCGTAAGGACAGGGGTACAAGAGACCCAGTACTTC,CSVRTGVQETQYF
TRBV7-2,TRBJ2-1,many,.,16,TGTGCCATCCCAAGAGTCACTGTGAGCTCCTACAATGAGCAGTTCTTC,CAIPRVTVSSYNEQFF